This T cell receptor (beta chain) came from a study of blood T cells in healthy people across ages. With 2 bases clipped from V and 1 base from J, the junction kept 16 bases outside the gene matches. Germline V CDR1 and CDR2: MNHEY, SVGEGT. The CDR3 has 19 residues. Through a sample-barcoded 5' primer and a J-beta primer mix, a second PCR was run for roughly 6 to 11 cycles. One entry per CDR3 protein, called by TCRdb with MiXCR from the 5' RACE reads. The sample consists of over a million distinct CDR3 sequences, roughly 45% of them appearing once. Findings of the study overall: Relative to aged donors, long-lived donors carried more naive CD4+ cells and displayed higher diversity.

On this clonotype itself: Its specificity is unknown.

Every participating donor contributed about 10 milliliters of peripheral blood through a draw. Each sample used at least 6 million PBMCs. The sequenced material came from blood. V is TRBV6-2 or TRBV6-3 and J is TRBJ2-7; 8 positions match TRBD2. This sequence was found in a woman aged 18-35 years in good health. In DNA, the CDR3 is TGTGCCAGCAGTTACCCCACCCGGGCCCTGACTAGCGAATCCTACGAGCAGTACTTC. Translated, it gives CASSYPTRALTSESYEQYF.